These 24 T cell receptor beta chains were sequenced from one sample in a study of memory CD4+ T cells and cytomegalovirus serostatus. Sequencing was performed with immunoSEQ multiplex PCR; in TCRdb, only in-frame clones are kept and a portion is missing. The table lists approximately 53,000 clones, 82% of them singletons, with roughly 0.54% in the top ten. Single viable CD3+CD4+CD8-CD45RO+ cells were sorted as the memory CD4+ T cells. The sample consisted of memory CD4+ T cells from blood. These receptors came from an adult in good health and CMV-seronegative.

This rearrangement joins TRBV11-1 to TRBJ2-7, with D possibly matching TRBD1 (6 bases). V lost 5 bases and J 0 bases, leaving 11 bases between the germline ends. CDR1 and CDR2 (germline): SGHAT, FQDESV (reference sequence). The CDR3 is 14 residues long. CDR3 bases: TGTGCCAGCAGCACTGAGGACAGCTCCTACGAGCAGTACTTC. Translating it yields CASSTEDSSYEQYF.

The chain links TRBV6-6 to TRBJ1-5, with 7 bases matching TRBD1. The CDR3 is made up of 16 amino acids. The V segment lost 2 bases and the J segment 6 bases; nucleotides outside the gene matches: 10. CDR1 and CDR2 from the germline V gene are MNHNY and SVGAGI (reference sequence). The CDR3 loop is CASSYPTGRGSQPQHF. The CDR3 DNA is TGTGCCAGCAGTTACCCGACAGGGCGCGGTAGTCAGCCCCAGCATTTT.

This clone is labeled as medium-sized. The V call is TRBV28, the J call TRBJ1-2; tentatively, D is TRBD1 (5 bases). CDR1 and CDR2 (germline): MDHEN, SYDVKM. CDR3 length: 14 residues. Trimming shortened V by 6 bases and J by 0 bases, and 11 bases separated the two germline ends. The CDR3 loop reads CASRAGLANYGYTF. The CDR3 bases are TGTGCCAGCAGGGCAGGGTTGGCTAACTATGGCTACACCTTC.

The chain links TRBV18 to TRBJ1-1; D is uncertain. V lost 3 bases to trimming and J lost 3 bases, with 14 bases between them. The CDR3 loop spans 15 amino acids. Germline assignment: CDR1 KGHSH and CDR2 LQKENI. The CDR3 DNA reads TGTGCCAGCTCACCCAGTAGGAGGACGGACACTGAAGCTTTCTTT. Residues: CASSPSRRTDTEAFF.

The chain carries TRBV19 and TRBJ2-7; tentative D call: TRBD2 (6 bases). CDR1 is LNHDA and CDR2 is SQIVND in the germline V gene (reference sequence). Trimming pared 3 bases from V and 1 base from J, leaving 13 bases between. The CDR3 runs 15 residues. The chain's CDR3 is CASSIGQGGSYEQYF. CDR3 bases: TGTGCCAGTAGTATCGGTCAGGGAGGTTCCTACGAGCAGTACTTC.

This CDR3 reads CASSFPGGRAFF. The CDR3 DNA is TGTGCCAGCAGCTTCCCAGGTGGGAGGGCTTTCTTT. The J gene is TRBJ1-1, the V gene TRBV5-6; D is unclear. Germline values: CDR1 SGHDT, CDR2 YYEEEE. The CDR3 covers 12 residues. Trimming cost V 2 bases and J 11 bases, with 13 bases left between them. Full variable domain (missing parts from reference TRBV5-6 and TRBJ1-1): DAGVTQSPTHLIKTRGQQVTLRCSPKSGHDTVSWYQQALGQGPQFIFQYYEEEERQRGNFPDRFSGHQFPNYSSELNVNALLLGDSALYLCASSFPGGRAFFGQGTRLTVV.

CDR3 coding DNA: TGTGCCAGCACCCGGACTAGCGGGGAGACCCAGTACTTC. It is translated as CASTRTSGETQYF. The V and J genes are TRBV5-8 and TRBJ2-5, with 11 nucleotides matching TRBD2. From germline, CDR1 is SGHTS and CDR2 YDEGEE. V was clipped by 6 bases and J by 5 bases; unmatched bases: 3. The CDR3 spans 13 residues.

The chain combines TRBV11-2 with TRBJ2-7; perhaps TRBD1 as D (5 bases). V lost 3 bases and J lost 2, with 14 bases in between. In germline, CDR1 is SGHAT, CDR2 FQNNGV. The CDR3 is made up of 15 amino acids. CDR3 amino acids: CASSFGRAEAYEQYF. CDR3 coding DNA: TGTGCCAGCAGCTTCGGCAGGGCCGAGGCCTACGAGCAGTACTTC. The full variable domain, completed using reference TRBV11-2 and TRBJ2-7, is EAGVAQSPRYKIIEKRQSVAFWCNPISGHATLYWYQQILGQGPKLLIQFQNNGVVDDSQLPKDRFSAERLKGVDSTLKIQPAKLEDSAVYLCASSFGRAEAYEQYFGPGTRLTVT.

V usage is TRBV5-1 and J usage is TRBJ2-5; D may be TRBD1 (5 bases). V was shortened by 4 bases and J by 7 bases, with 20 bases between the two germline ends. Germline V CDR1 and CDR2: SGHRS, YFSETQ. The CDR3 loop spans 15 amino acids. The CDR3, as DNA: TGCGCCAGCAGCCTCACCCCAGGGATCCAGGGGACCCAGTACTTC. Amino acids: CASSLTPGIQGTQYF.

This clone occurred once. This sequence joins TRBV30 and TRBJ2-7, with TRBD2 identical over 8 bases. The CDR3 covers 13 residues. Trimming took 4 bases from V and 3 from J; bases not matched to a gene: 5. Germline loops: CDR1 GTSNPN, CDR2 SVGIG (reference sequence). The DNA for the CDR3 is TGTGCCTGGACAGCGGGGGCCTTCTACGAGCAGTACTTC. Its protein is CAWTAGAFYEQYF.

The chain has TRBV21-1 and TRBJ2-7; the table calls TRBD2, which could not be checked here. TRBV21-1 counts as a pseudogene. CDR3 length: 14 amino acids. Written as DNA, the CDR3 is TGTGCCAGCAGCAGGAGGGTGAAGGTAGACGAGCAGTACTTC. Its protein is CASSRRVKVDEQYF.

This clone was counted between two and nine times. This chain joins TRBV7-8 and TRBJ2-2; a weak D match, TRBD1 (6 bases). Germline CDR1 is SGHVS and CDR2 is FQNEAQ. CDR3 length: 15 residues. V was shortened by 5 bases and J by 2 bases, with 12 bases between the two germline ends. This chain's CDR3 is CASSPRDTNTGELFF. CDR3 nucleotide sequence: TGTGCCAGCAGCCCACGGGACACAAACACCGGGGAGCTGTTTTTT.

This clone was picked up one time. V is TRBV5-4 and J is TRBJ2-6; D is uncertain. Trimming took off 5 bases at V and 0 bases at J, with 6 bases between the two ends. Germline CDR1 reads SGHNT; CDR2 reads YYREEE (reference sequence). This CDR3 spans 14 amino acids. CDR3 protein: CASRSLSGANVLTF. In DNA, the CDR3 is TGTGCCAGCAGATCCCTCTCTGGGGCCAACGTCCTGACTTTC. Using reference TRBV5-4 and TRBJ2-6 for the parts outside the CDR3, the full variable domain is ETGVTQSPTHLIKTRGQQVTLRCSSQSGHNTVSWYQQALGQGPQFIFQYYREEENGRGNFPPRFSGLQFPNYSSELNVNALELDDSALYLCASRSLSGANVLTFGAGSRLTVL.

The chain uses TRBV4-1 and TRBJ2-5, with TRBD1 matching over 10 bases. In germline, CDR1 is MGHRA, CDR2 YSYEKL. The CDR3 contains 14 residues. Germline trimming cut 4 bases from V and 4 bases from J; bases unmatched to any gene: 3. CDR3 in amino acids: CASSRDRGGETQYF. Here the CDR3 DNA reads TGCGCCAGCAGCCGGGACAGGGGAGGAGAGACCCAGTACTTC.

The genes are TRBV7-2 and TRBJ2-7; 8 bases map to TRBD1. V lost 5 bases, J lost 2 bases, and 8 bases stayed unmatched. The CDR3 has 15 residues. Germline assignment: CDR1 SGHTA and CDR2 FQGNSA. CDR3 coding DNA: TGTGCCAGCAGCAAGTCCCGGGACAGGCCCTACGAGCAGTACTTC. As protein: CASSKSRDRPYEQYF.

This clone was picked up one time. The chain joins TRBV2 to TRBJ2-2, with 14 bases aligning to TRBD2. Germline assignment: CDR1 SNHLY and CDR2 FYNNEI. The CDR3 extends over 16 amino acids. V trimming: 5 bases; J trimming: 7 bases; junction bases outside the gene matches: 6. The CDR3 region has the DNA TGTGCCAGCAGTCCCGGACTAGCGGGGGGTAGCGGGGAGCTGTTTTTT. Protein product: CASSPGLAGGSGELFF.

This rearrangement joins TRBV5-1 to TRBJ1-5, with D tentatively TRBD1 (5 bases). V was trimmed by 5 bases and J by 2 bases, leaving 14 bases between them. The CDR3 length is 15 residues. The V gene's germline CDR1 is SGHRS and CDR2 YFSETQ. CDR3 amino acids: CASSSTALGNQPQHF. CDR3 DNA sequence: TGCGCCAGCAGTTCGACAGCCCTCGGCAATCAGCCCCAGCATTTT.

The CDR3 sequence is CASSLNSYSNQPQHF. CDR3 coding DNA: TGTGCCAGCAGTTTAAACAGCTATAGCAATCAGCCCCAGCATTTT. The chain recombines TRBV28 with TRBJ1-5; D remains ambiguous. Trimming pared 2 bases from V and 0 bases from J, leaving 8 bases between. The germline CDR1 and CDR2 sequences are MDHEN and SYDVKM. The CDR3 is made up of 15 amino acids. Full variable domain (remainder filled in from reference TRBV28 and TRBJ1-5): DVKVTQSSRYLVKRTGEKVFLECVQDMDHENMFWYRQDPGLGLRLIYFSYDVKMKEKGDIPEGYSVSREKKERFSLILESASTNQTSMYLCASSLNSYSNQPQHFGDGTRLSIL.

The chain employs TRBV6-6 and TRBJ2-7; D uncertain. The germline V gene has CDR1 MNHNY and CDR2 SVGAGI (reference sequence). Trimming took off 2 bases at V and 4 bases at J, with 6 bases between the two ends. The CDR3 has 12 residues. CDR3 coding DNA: TGTGCCAGCAGTTACGCACTATACGAGCAGTACTTC. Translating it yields CASSYALYEQYF.

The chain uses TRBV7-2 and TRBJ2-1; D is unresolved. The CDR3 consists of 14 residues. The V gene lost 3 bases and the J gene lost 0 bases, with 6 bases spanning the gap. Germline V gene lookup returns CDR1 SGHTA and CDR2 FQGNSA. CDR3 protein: CASSFGSSYNEQFF. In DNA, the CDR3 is TGTGCCAGCAGCTTTGGCAGCTCCTACAATGAGCAGTTCTTC.

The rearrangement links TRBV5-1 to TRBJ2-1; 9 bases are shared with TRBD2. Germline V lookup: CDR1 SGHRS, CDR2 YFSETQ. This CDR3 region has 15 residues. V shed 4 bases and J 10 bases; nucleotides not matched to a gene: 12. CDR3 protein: CASSRRDSGGREQFF. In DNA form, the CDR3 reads TGCGCCAGCAGCAGACGGGACAGCGGGGGGCGGGAGCAGTTCTTC.

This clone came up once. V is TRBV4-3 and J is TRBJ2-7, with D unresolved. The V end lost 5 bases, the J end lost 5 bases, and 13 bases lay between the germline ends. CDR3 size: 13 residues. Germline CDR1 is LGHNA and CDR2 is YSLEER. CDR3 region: CASSVRVNHEQYF. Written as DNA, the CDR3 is TGCGCCAGCAGCGTAAGGGTTAACCACGAGCAGTACTTC.

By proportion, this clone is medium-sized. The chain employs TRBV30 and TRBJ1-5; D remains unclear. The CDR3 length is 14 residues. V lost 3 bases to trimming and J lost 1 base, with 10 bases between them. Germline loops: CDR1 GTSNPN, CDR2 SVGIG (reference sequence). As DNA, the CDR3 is TGTGCCTGGAGAGCGGCTTCGAGCAATCAGCCCCAGCATTTT. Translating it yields CAWRAASSNQPQHF.

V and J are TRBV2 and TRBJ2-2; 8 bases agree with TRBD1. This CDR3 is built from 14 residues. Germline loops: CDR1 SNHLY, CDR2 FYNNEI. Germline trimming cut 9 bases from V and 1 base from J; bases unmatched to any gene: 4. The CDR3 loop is CASTGTGNTGELFF. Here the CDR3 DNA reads TGTGCCAGTACCGGGACAGGGAACACCGGGGAGCTGTTTTTT.